This T cell receptor (beta chain) stems from a study of T-cell reconstitution after alpha-beta-depleted transplantation in children. Preparing the TCRbeta library involved the use of unique molecular identifiers. MiXCR, applied by TCRdb to the PCR reads, yields one record per CDR3 protein. The sample lists hundreds of thousands of distinct CDR3 sequences; less than 15% were seen once. The J segment lost 3 bases and the V segment lost 7 bases, leaving 5 bases of the junction unmatched. There are 13 residues in the CDR3. Germline V gives CDR1 SGHRS, CDR2 YFSETQ. The V gene is TRBV5-1, the J gene TRBJ1-2, with 8 bases aligning to TRBD1. The TCR sequence derives from a girl aged 2 to 9 with congenital amegakaryocytic thrombocytopenia, due to receive a stem cell transplant. Sequenced material: PBMCs, taken before TCRalphabeta/CD19-depleted stem cell transplant. CDR3 amino acids: CASAPTGDYGYTF. The CDR3 coding sequence is TGCGCCAGCGCCCCGACAGGGGACTATGGCTACACCTTC.